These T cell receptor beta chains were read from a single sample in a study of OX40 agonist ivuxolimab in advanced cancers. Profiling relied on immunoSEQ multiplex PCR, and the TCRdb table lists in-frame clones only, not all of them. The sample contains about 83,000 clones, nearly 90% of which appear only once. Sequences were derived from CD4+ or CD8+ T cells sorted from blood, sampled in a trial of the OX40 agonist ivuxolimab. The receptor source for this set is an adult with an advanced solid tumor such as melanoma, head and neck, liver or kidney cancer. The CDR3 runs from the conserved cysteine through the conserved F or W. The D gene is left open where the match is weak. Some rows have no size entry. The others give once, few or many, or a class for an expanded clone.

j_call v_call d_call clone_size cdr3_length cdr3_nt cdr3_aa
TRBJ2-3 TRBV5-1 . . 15 TGCGCCAGCAGCTCTGGGGGGGGCGGCACAGATACGCAGTATTTT CASSSGGGGTDTQYF
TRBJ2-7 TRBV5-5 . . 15 TGTGCCAGCAGCCCGAACCAACTAGGTTCCTACGAGCAGTACTTC CASSPNQLGSYEQYF
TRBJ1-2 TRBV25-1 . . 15 TGTGCCAGCAGTCCTGACAGTCGCCCTAACTATGGCTACACCTTC CASSPDSRPNYGYTF
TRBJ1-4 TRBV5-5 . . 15 TGTGCCAGCAGCTTGGGGGTGTATACTAATGAAAAACTGTTTTTT CASSLGVYTNEKLFF
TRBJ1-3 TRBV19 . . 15 TGTGCCAGTAGTTCCGAGCTTCGAGGGGGAAACACCATATATTTT CASSSELRGGNTIYF
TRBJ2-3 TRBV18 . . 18 TGTGCCAGCTCACCTGGCGCAGCCACGCGTTCTAGCACAGATACGCAGTATTTT CASSPGAATRSSTDTQYF
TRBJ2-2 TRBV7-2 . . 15 TGTGCCAGCAGCTTATCCCCCTTAAACACCGGGGAGCTGTTTTTT CASSLSPLNTGELFF
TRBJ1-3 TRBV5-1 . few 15 TGCGCCAGCAGCTTGGGGACAGTCTCTGGAAACACCATATATTTT CASSLGTVSGNTIYF
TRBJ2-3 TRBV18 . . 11 TGTGCCAGCTCACCACAAGATACGCAGTATTTT CASSPQDTQYF
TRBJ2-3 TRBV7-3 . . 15 TGTGCCAGCAGCTTAACCACAGGTGGGGCAGATACGCAGTATTTT CASSLTTGGADTQYF
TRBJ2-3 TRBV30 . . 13 TGTGCCTCCCCGGGACTCGACACAGATACGCAGTATTTT CASPGLDTDTQYF
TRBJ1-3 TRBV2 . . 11 TGTGCCAGCCGGAAGGGAAACACCATATATTTT CASRKGNTIYF
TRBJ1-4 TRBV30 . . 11 TGTGCCTGGAGTGATCAGGAAAAACTGTTTTTT CAWSDQEKLFF
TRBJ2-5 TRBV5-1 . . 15 TGCGCCAGTTTTGCTAATCTGGGACGAGAAGAGACCCAGTACTTC CASFANLGREETQYF
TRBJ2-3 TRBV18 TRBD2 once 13 TGTGCCAGCGGGGGGGATGGCACAGATACGCAGTATTTT CASGGDGTDTQYF
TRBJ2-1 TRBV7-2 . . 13 TGTGCCAGCAGCCAGGGTCCCCAGGATGAGCAGTTCTTC CASSQGPQDEQFF
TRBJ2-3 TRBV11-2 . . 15 TGTGCCAGCAGCTTAGAAGCGCTCAGCACAGATACGCAGTATTTT CASSLEALSTDTQYF
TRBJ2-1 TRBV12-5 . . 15 TGTGCTAGTGGAACCCCCCGGGACACCAACAATGAGCAGTTCTTC CASGTPRDTNNEQFF
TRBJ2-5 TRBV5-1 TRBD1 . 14 TGCGCCAGCAGCCCGACAGGGGGGAAAGAGACCCAGTACTTC CASSPTGGKETQYF
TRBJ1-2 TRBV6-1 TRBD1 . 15 TGTGCCAGCAGTGAGAGACAGGGGCATAACTATGGCTACACCTTC CASSERQGHNYGYTF
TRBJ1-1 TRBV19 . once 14 TGTGCCAGTAGCGAAGGCAGGGGAAACACTGAAGCTTTCTTT CASSEGRGNTEAFF
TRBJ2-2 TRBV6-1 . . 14 TGTGCCAGCAGTGAACTTATTTCGCCCGGGGAGCTGTTTTTT CASSELISPGELFF
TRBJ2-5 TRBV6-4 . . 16 TGTGCCATGAAGATAAGACTCGGACCGACTCAAGAGACCCAGTACTTC CAMKIRLGPTQETQYF
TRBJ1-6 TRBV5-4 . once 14 TGTGCCAGCAGCTTAATGGGGGGAAGTTCACCCCTCCACTTT CASSLMGGSSPLHF